What follows describes a single T cell receptor beta chain. Its antigen is unidentified. The PCR made use of 60 Vbeta and 13 Jbeta primers. The data were produced by immunoSEQ multiplex PCR, yet TCRdb's version contains in-frame clones alone and is incomplete. The sample includes over 100,000 clones, 82% of them seen just once. This sample was included in a study of cytomegalovirus exposure and HLA in healthy donors. On the study more broadly: Earlier, 150 million to 200 million T cells were analyzed, and fewer than 120 million unique TCR beta sequences were found among them.

Study-wide findings and caveats: A few of the chains that were CMV-associated were confirmed in vitro to be specific for CMV antigens.

There are 13 residues in the CDR3. Between the trimmed V and J ends, which lost 5 bases and 6 bases, there was a span of 11 bases. Germline lookup yields CDR1 SNHLY and CDR2 FYNNEI. The TCR was taken from a woman between 50 and 59 years old in good health and CMV-seropositive. The sample consisted of PBMCs. V usage is TRBV2 and J usage is TRBJ2-1, with unresolved D. CDR3 loop: CASSSFQVNEQFF. CDR3 DNA: TGTGCCAGCAGTTCGTTTCAGGTCAATGAGCAGTTCTTC.